A single sample is the source of the 13 T cell receptor beta chains below, sequenced in a study of blood T cell repertoires in COVID-19. Produced via immunoSEQ multiplex PCR; TCRdb's table is partial and in-frame only. The table includes approximately 110,000 clones, roughly 82% detected once. Source material: peripheral blood. These receptors came from a human donor in a cohort sampled during active COVID-19.

This sequence joins TRBV29-1 and TRBJ1-1; D is unclear. Germline values: CDR1 SQVTM, CDR2 ANQGSEA. The CDR3 has 13 residues. V was clipped by 8 bases and J by 1 base, with 14 bases between them. In DNA, the CDR3 is TGCAGCCCTCGTCGGGTAGGGAACACTGAAGCTTTCTTT. Protein: CSPRRVGNTEAFF.

The chain employs TRBV24-1 and TRBJ2-7; D is perhaps TRBD1 (5 bases). Germline assignment: CDR1 KGHDR and CDR2 SFDVKD. The CDR3 has 12 amino acids. Trimming took off 9 bases at V and 6 bases at J, with 14 bases between the two ends. CDR3 nucleotide sequence: TGTGCCACCCTCCCCACAGGAAGCGAGCAGTACTTC. It codes for CATLPTGSEQYF.

This clone has a handful of counts. The rearrangement uses TRBV7-2 and TRBJ2-7; D ambiguous. The ends were cut back, 5 bases at V and 4 bases at J, with 18 bases in the middle. The CDR3 contains 15 residues. CDR1 SGHTA and CDR2 FQGNSA come from the germline V gene. The CDR3 spells CASSLRSEFGYEQYF. As DNA, the CDR3 is TGTGCCAGCAGCCTCCGATCGGAGTTTGGGTACGAGCAGTACTTC.

As for this clone: Relative to the germline gene, one junction end is altered; a read error may explain this. V usage is TRBV11-2 and J usage is TRBJ2-3; 8 positions match TRBD2. This CDR3 is built from 14 residues. Germline loops: CDR1 SGHAT, CDR2 FQNNGV. CDR3 protein: CASRLAGFADTQYF. The CDR3 DNA reads as TGTGCCAGCAGATTAGCGGGATTTGCAGATACGCAGTATTTT.

V gene TRBV11-3 combines with J gene TRBJ1-1; D gene ambiguous. V shed 4 bases and J shed 1 base, with 7 bases lying between them. CDR3 length: 13 amino acids. Germline assignment: CDR1 SGHNT and CDR2 YENEEA. In DNA form, the CDR3 reads TGTGCCAGCAGCTACCAGGAGAACACTGAAGCTTTCTTT. Translating it yields CASSYQENTEAFF. The whole variable domain, filled in from reference TRBV11-3 and TRBJ1-1, reads EAGVVQSPRYKIIEKKQPVAFWCNPISGHNTLYWYLQNLGQGPELLIRYENEEAVDDSQLPKDRFSAERLKGVDSTLKIQPAELGDSAVYLCASSYQENTEAFFGQGTRLTVV.

The V call is TRBV5-1, the J call TRBJ1-3; D not certain. From germline, CDR1 is SGHRS and CDR2 YFSETQ. V shed 4 bases and J shed 6 bases, with 11 bases lying between them. This CDR3 has 13 amino acids. CDR3 DNA: TGCGCCAGCAGCACGGGATTAGAAAACACCATATATTTT. Encoded protein: CASSTGLENTIYF.

The V and J genes are TRBV6-2 or TRBV6-3 and TRBJ1-1, with no clear D. Germline assignment: CDR1 MNHEY and CDR2 SVGEGT. Trimming shortened V by 6 bases and J by 5 bases, and 19 bases separated the two germline ends. CDR3 length: 15 residues. CDR3 DNA: TGTGCCAGCAGCCTACCCAATTCGTGGAGTACTGAAGCTTTCTTT. Translation gives CASSLPNSWSTEAFF.

This chain links TRBV4-1 with TRBJ1-6, with 7 bases identical to TRBD1. J was trimmed by 7 bases and V by 8 bases; bases with no gene match: 17. CDR1 and CDR2 from the germline V gene are MGHRA and YSYEKL. This CDR3 has 17 amino acids. Written as DNA, the CDR3 is TGCGCCAGCCACGATAGATGGGGGACAGATTCGAATTCACCCCTCCACTTT. It yields the protein CASHDRWGTDSNSPLHF.

The chain links TRBV30 to TRBJ2-3; D ambiguous. The CDR3 totals 13 residues. Germline V gives CDR1 GTSNPN, CDR2 SVGIG (reference sequence). V shed 5 bases and J shed 0 bases, with 9 bases lying between them. CDR3: CAWCHSSTDTQYF. The CDR3 nucleotides read TGTGCCTGGTGCCACTCTAGCACAGATACGCAGTATTTT.

In this sample, this clone turned up once. The gene calls are TRBV6-5 and TRBJ2-5, with 10 bases matching TRBD1. The CDR3 runs to 14 residues. V shed 7 bases, J shed 5 bases, and the junction held 7 bases outside the gene matches. Germline CDR1 reads MNHEY; CDR2 reads SVGAGI. The DNA of the CDR3 is TGTGCCAGCACCCAAAAGGGACAGGGGGAGACCCAGTACTTC. As protein: CASTQKGQGETQYF.

CDR3 coding DNA: TGTGCCAGCAGCTTGGCTGCTAGCGGGAGGACTGAGCAGTTCTTC. The encoded protein is CASSLAASGRTEQFF. The genes are TRBV5-4 and TRBJ2-1, with TRBD2 matching over 11 bases. The CDR3 is 15 amino acids. V lost 0 bases and J lost 9; bases outside the gene matches: 5. Germline assignment: CDR1 SGHNT and CDR2 YYREEE (reference sequence).

The rearrangement links TRBV19 to TRBJ2-7, with 15 bases lining up with TRBD2. The CDR3 consists of 19 residues. CDR1 LNHDA and CDR2 SQIVND come from the germline V gene (reference sequence). The junction had 13 bases not matched to a gene; V was cut back by 7 bases and J by 0 bases. This CDR3 is CASNPGRTSGRASSYEQYF. The CDR3 DNA sequence: TGTGCCAGTAATCCAGGGAGGACTAGCGGGAGGGCGAGCTCCTACGAGCAGTACTTC.

This chain links TRBV19 with TRBJ1-2, with TRBD1 matching 9 bases. V lost 5 bases to trimming and J lost 4 bases; unmatched junction nucleotides: 2. This CDR3 is 13 amino acids long. The germline CDR1 and CDR2 sequences are LNHDA and SQIVND (reference sequence). CDR3 sequence reads: CASSLQGAYGYTF. The DNA for the CDR3 is TGTGCCAGTAGTCTACAGGGGGCCTATGGCTACACCTTC.